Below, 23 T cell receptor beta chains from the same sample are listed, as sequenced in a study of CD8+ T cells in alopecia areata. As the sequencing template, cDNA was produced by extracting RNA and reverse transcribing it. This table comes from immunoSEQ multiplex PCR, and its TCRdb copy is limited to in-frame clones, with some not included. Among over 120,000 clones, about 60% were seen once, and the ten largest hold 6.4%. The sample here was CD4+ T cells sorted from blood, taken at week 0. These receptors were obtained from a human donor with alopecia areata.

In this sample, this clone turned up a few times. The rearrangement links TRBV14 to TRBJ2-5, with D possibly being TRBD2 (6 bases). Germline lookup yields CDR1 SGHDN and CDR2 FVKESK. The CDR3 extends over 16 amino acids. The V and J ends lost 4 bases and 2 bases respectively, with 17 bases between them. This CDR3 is CASSPRRGLPQETQYF. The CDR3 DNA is TGTGCCAGCAGCCCCAGGAGGGGCCTGCCTCAAGAGACCCAGTACTTC.

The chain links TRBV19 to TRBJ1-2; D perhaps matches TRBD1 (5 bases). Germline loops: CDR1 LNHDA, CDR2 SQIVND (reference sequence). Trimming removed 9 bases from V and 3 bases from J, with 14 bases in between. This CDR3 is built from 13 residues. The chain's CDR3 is CASQHTGDYGYTF. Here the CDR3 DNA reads TGTGCCAGCCAGCACACGGGGGACTATGGCTACACCTTC.

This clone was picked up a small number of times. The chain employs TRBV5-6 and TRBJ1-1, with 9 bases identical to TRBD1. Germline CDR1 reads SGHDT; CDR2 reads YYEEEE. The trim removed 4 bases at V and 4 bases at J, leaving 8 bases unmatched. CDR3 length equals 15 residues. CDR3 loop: CASSRDREGATEAFF. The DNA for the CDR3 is TGTGCCAGCAGCCGGGACAGGGAAGGAGCCACTGAAGCTTTCTTT.

The CDR3 DNA is TGTGCCAGCAGCGTCGGCGTTCCCACTGAAGCTTTCTTT. Translation gives CASSVGVPTEAFF. This sequence joins TRBV9 and TRBJ1-1; D is uncertain. With 2 bases removed from V and 4 bases from J, the gap between germline ends came to 9 bases. CDR1 and CDR2 (germline): SGDLS, YYNGEE. The CDR3 is 13 residues long.

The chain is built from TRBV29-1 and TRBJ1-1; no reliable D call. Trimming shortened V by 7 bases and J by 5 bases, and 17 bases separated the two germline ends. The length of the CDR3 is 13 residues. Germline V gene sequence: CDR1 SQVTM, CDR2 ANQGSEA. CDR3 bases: TGCAGCGCTATCCGGACCCCTGGGACTGAAGCTTTCTTT. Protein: CSAIRTPGTEAFF.

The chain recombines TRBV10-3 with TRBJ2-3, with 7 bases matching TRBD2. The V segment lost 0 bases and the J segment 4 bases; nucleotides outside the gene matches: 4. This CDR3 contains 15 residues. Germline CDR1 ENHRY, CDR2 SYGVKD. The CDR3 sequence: CAISESRGEADTQYF. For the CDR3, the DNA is TGTGCCATCAGTGAGTCTCGGGGGGAGGCAGATACGCAGTATTTT.

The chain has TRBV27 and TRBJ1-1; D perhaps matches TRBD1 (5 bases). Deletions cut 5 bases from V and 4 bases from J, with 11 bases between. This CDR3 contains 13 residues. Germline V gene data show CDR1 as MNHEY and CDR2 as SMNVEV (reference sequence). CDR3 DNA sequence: TGTGCCAGCAGTCCCGGCCAGGGCACTGAAGCTTTCTTT. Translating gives CASSPGQGTEAFF.

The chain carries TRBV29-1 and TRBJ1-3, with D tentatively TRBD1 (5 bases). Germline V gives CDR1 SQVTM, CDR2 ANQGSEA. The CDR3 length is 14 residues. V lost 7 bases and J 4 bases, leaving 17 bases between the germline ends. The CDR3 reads CSAMLGAIGNTIYF. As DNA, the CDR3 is TGCAGCGCTATGCTAGGGGCCATCGGAAACACCATATATTTT.

The CDR3 bases are TGTGCCAGCAGCTTAGCGAGGGAAGAGCAGTACTTC. This encodes CASSLAREEQYF. This chain links TRBV7-6 with TRBJ2-7; D perhaps matches TRBD2 (5 bases). CDR1 is SGHVS, CDR2 FNYEAQ, per germline. The V gene lost 0 bases and the J gene lost 7 bases, with 7 bases spanning the gap. The CDR3 length is 12 residues.

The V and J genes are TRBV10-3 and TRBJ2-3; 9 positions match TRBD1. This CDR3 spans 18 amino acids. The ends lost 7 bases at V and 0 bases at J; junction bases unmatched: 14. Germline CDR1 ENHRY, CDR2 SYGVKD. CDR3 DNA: TGTGCCATCAAACAGGGGGCACGAGTCGGGGCTAGCACAGATACGCAGTATTTT. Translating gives CAIKQGARVGASTDTQYF.

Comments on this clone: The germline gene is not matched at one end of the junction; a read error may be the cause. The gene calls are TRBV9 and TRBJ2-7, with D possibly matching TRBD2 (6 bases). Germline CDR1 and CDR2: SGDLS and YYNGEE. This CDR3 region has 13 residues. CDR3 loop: CASSTQDNGRKDF. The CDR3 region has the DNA TGTGCCAGCAGCACCCAGGATAACGGGAGAAAGGACTTC.

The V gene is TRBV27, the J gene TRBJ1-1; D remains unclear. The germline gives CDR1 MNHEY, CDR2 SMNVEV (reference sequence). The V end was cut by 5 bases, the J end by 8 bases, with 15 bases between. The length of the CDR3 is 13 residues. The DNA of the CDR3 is TGTGCCAGCAGTATTTCGGGAAGAATGGAAGCTTTCTTT. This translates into CASSISGRMEAFF.

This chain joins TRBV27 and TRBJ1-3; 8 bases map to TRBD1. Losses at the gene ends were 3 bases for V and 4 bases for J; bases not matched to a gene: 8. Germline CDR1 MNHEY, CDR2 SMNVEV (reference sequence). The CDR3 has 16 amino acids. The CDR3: CASSFRGQGFGNTIYF. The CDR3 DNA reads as TGTGCCAGCAGTTTCCGAGGACAGGGTTTCGGAAACACCATATATTTT.

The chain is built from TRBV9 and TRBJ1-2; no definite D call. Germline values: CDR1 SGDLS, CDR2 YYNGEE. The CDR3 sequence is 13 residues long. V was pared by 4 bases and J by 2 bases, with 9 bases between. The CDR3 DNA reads TGTGCCAGCAGCCCCTCCGGGAACTATGGCTACACCTTC. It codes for CASSPSGNYGYTF.

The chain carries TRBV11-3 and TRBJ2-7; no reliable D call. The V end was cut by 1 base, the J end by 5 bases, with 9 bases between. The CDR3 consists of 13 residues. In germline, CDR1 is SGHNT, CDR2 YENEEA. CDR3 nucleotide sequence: TGTGCCAGCAGCTTAGGCAGCCGAGACGAGCAGTACTTC. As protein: CASSLGSRDEQYF.

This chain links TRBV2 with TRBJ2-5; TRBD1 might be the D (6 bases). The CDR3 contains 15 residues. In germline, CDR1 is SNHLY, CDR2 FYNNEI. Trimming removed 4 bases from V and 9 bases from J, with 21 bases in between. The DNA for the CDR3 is TGTGCCAGCAGTGCCCAGGGGTCCATTCTCGCCGCCCAGTACTTC. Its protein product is CASSAQGSILAAQYF.

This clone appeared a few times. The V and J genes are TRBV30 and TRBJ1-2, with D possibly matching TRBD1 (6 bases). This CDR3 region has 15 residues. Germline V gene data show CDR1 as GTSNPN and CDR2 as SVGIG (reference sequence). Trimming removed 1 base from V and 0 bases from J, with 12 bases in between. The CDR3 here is CAWSGTAVSNYGYTF. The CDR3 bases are TGTGCCTGGAGTGGGACAGCGGTCTCTAACTATGGCTACACCTTC.

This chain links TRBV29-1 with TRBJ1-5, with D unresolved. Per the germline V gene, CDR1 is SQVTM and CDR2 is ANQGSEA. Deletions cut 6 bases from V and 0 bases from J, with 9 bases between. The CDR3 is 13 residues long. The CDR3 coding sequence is TGCAGCGTCGCAGAGCGTAGCAATCAGCCCCAGCATTTT. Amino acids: CSVAERSNQPQHF.

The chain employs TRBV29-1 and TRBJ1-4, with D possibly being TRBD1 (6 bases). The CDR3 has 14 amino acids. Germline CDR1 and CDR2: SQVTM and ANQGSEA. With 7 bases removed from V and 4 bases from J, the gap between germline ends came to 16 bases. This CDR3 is CSAQVTGRNEKLFF. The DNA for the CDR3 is TGCAGCGCTCAGGTGACAGGCCGTAATGAAAAACTGTTTTTT.

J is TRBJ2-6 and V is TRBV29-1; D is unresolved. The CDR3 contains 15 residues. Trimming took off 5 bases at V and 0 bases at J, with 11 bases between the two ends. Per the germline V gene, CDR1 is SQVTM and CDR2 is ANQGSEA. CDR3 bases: TGCAGCGTTCGTGTGGGTTCCTCTGGGGCCAACGTCCTGACTTTC. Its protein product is CSVRVGSSGANVLTF. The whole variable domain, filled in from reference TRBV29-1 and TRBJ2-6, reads SAVISQKPSRDICQRGTSLTIQCQVDSQVTMMFWYRQQPGQSLTLIATANQGSEATYESGFVIDKFPISRPNLTFSTLTVSNMSPEDSSIYLCSVRVGSSGANVLTFGAGSRLTVL.

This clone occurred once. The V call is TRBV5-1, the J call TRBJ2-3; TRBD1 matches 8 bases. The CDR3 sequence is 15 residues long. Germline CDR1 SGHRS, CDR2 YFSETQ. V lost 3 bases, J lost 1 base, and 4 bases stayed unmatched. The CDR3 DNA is TGCGCCAGCAGCTACGGACAGGGCGGCACAGATACGCAGTATTTT. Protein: CASSYGQGGTDTQYF.

Here the CDR3 reads CAWTISGANVLTF. For the CDR3, the DNA is TGTGCCTGGACCATCTCTGGGGCCAACGTCCTGACTTTC. J is TRBJ2-6 and V is TRBV30; D uncertain. The CDR3 is 13 residues long. Germline loops: CDR1 GTSNPN, CDR2 SVGIG (reference sequence). V was trimmed by 4 bases and J by 0 bases, leaving 4 bases between them. Together with reference TRBV30 and TRBJ2-6, the CDR3 gives the full variable domain: SQTIHQWPATLVQPVGSPLSLECTVEGTSNPNLYWYRQAAGRGLQLLFYSVGIGQISSEVPQNLSASRPQDRQFILSSKKLLLSDSGFYLCAWTISGANVLTFGAGSRLTVL.

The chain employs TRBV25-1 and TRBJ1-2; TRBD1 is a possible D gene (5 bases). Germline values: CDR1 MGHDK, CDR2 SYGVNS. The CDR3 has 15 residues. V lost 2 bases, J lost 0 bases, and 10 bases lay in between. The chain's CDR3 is CASSEPGAANYGYTF. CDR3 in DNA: TGTGCCAGCAGTGAACCCGGGGCCGCTAACTATGGCTACACCTTC.